A single T cell receptor beta chain is shown here with its context. The CDR3 loop spans 12 amino acids. CDR1 and CDR2 from the germline V gene are SQVTM and ANQGSEA. V was shortened by 7 bases and J by 5 bases, with 14 bases between the two germline ends. All donors were healthy HIV-negative adults lacking recent acute infections or vaccinations. The record originates from a study of shared clonotypes between healthy human individuals. Study at large: Contributing individuals were a couple of females and a few males aged 18 to 49.

Some clones are missing from TCRdb's copy, which holds only in-frame ones; the method was immunoSEQ multiplex PCR. There are over 850,000 clones in the sample; around 78% occur only once, and roughly 0.62% lies in the top ten. The V and J genes are TRBV29-1 and TRBJ2-5; the D is unclear. This TCR came from a man aged 18 to 30 in good health. Some clones in this sample may be carry-over from other donors' samples. Sequenced input: memory CD4+ T cells from PBMCs. Noted subset: CD45RA-negative fraction. The CDR3 is CSASKVGETQYF. The CDR3 DNA sequence: TGCAGCGCGAGTAAGGTCGGGGAGACCCAGTACTTC.